One and the same sample provided the 2 T cell receptor beta chains below, sequenced in a study of T cells after yellow fever vaccination. TCRdb reanalysed the 5' RACE reads using MiXCR and keeps one entry per CDR3 protein. The sample includes approximately 32,000 distinct CDR3 sequences, roughly 10% seen only once; the top ten take 9% to 15%. Sequencing used PBMCs, either bulk or a sorted T-cell subset (CD4+, CD8+, memory, or dextramer-sorted; not recorded which), obtained around 14 days after the first yellow fever vaccination. The receptor set was obtained from a man in his late teens or twenties who received the YFV17D yellow fever vaccine.

This clonotype was recorded many times. This chain uses TRBV5-1 with TRBJ2-5, with D tentatively TRBD1 or TRBD2 (6 bases each). Germline CDR1 SGHRS, CDR2 YFSETQ. Trimming shortened V by 0 bases and J by 6 bases, and 12 bases separated the two germline ends. The CDR3 extends over 14 amino acids. CDR3 nucleotides: TGCGCCAGCAGCTTGGAGGGGGGTGGCAAGACCCAGTACTTC. Encoded protein: CASSLEGGGKTQYF.

This clonotype was counted at least ten times. The chain joins TRBV5-4 to TRBJ2-1; 8 nucleotides align to TRBD2. The V segment lost 0 bases and the J segment 4 bases; nucleotides outside the gene matches: 3. CDR1 and CDR2 (germline): SGHNT, YYREEE (reference sequence). The CDR3 sequence is 15 residues long. This CDR3 reads CASSLGGGSYNEQFF. The DNA for the CDR3 is TGTGCCAGCAGCTTGGGCGGGGGGTCTTACAATGAGCAGTTCTTC.